This T cell receptor (beta chain) emerged from a study of radiotherapy plus CTLA-4 blockade in lung cancer. With respect to this clone: Its antigen is undetermined.

Notes on the study in general: The study found tumor-derived TCR clones expanded in blood after radiotherapy plus ipilimumab.

After removal of 6 bases from V and 8 bases from J, the junction contained 8 bases not matched to a gene. This CDR3 contains 14 residues. CDR1 SGHRS and CDR2 YFSETQ come from the germline V gene. TCRdb's table, derived via immunoSEQ multiplex PCR, lists solely in-frame clones and lacks some. The sample shows about 60,000 clones, under 75% of them seen only once. This receptor was obtained from a human donor with non-small cell lung cancer whose response to radiotherapy plus ipilimumab could not be evaluated. Here the sequenced sample was peripheral blood, taken from a patient treated with radiotherapy plus ipilimumab. The rearrangement uses TRBV5-1 and TRBJ2-1, with 10 bases lining up with TRBD2. CDR3 in amino acids: CASKGTSGKYEQFF. In DNA, the CDR3 is TGCGCCAGCAAGGGAACTAGCGGGAAATATGAGCAGTTCTTC.